The clone carrying this T cell receptor (beta chain) was seen repeatedly, ten times or more. These data are taken from a study of naive and memory T cell subsets. The junction had 5 bases not matched to a gene; V was cut back by 6 bases and J by 4 bases. The CDR3 is made up of 14 amino acids. An equimolar mix of two oligonucleotides served as the beta constant-region primer for TRBC1 and TRBC2. Nested alpha and beta constant-region primers with the SP2 primer drove four PCR rounds on ligated cDNA. In TCRdb, the UMI-ligation and nested PCR reads were re-called with MiXCR into one record per CDR3 protein. The sample yields 120,000 to 150,000 distinct CDR3 sequences, approximately 15% seen once.

The specimen was naive CD4+ T cells from blood. This sequence was found in a human donor in good health. The chain joins TRBV12-3 or TRBV12-4 to TRBJ2-7; 11 bases are shared with TRBD1. In DNA form, the CDR3 reads TGTGCCAGCAGCCGAGGACAGGGGGCGTACGAGCAGTACTTC. Its protein is CASSRGQGAYEQYF.